The 23 T cell receptor beta chains presented below share a single source sample, sequenced in a study of identical twins. TCRdb passed the 5' RACE reads through MiXCR, listing each CDR3 protein once. The data show approximately 490,000 distinct CDR3 sequences, 20% to 25% seen once. These data also featured in a second study, about yellow fever vaccine responses in identical twins.

Material for sequencing was CD4+ T cells sorted from blood. Receptors originate from a young woman in good health.

This clonotype turned up a few times. V usage is TRBV5-6 and J usage is TRBJ2-2; 11 bases fit TRBD2. Germline assignment: CDR1 SGHDT and CDR2 YYEEEE. V was pared by 5 bases and J by 1 base, with 4 bases of the junction left unmatched. The CDR3 has 16 amino acids. The CDR3 nucleotides are TGTGCCAGCAGTTTTGGACTAGCGGGGAACACCGGGGAGCTGTTTTTT. Its protein product is CASSFGLAGNTGELFF.

The chain carries TRBV7-8 and TRBJ2-1, with 11 bases aligning to TRBD2. This CDR3 is 17 amino acids long. V dropped 1 base and J dropped 5; count of bases not matched to a gene: 7. Germline CDR1 reads SGHVS; CDR2 reads FQNEAQ. CDR3 sequence (DNA): TGTGCCAGCAGCTTAGTGGGGGGGACTAGCGGTCACAATGAGCAGTTCTTC. Encoded protein: CASSLVGGTSGHNEQFF.

In this sample, this clonotype turned up many times. The chain is built from TRBV3-1 and TRBJ2-1, with D perhaps TRBD2 (7 bases). The V end lost 2 bases, the J end lost 7 bases, and 15 bases lay between the germline ends. The CDR3 spans 15 residues. In germline, CDR1 is LGHDT, CDR2 YNNKEL (reference sequence). CDR3 residues: CASSQRGGRDNEQFF. In DNA, the CDR3 is TGTGCCAGCAGCCAACGCGGGGGCCGGGATAATGAGCAGTTCTTC.

This clonotype has just a few counts. The rearrangement uses TRBV7-9 and TRBJ2-2, with 9 bases that match TRBD2. CDR3 size: 17 residues. V trimming: 1 base; J trimming: 3 bases; junction bases outside the gene matches: 6. From germline, CDR1 is SEHNR and CDR2 FQNEAQ (reference sequence). The CDR3 protein is CASSLVGTSTYTGELFF. CDR3 nucleotides: TGTGCCAGCAGCTTAGTTGGGACTAGCACCTACACCGGGGAGCTGTTTTTT.

The CDR3 DNA follows: TGTGCCAGTAGTACCGTAGCCGGGACAGGGGACTACGAGCAGTACTTC. Protein: CASSTVAGTGDYEQYF. The V call is TRBV19, the J call TRBJ2-7; TRBD1 matches at 10 bases. Germline lookup yields CDR1 LNHDA and CDR2 SQIVND (reference sequence). The CDR3 is 16 amino acids. J lost 3 bases, V lost 4 bases, and 9 bases had no gene match.

The V and J genes are TRBV6-2 or TRBV6-3 and TRBJ2-7; D gene ambiguous. Per germline, CDR1 MNHEY and CDR2 SVGEGT. The germline V and J ends were trimmed by 0 bases and 0 bases, with 21 bases remaining between them. The CDR3 runs 19 residues. CDR3: CASSYSRPLRDPSSYEQYV. In DNA, the CDR3 is TGTGCCAGCAGTTACTCCCGACCCTTAAGAGACCCCAGCTCCTACGAGCAGTACGTC.

This clonotype was found a few times. This chain uses TRBV7-9 with TRBJ1-4; 7 nucleotides align to TRBD1. This CDR3 spans 14 amino acids. CDR1 is SEHNR and CDR2 is FQNEAQ in the germline V gene (reference sequence). V lost 5 bases, J lost 3 bases, and 3 bases stayed unmatched. The CDR3 reads CASSPGGANEKLFF. In nucleotides, the CDR3 is TGTGCCAGCAGCCCAGGGGGGGCTAATGAAAAACTGTTTTTT.

This clonotype was picked up many times. V is TRBV5-1 and J is TRBJ2-5; D not resolved. This CDR3 has 12 amino acids. From germline, CDR1 is SGHRS and CDR2 YFSETQ. Trimming shortened V by 0 bases and J by 5 bases, and 5 bases separated the two germline ends. In DNA form, the CDR3 reads TGCGCCAGCAGCTTGGCCGGGGAGACCCAGTACTTC. It yields the protein CASSLAGETQYF.

This chain links TRBV29-1 with TRBJ1-2; D call uncertain. Germline CDR1 and CDR2: SQVTM and ANQGSEA. V was trimmed by 1 base and J by 2 bases, leaving 17 bases between them. The CDR3 loop spans 16 amino acids. CDR3 sequence reads: CSVEGYTDHPNYGYTF. The CDR3 DNA reads TGCAGCGTTGAAGGTTATACGGATCACCCGAACTATGGCTACACCTTC.

The chain links TRBV12-3 or TRBV12-4 to TRBJ1-6; D perhaps matches TRBD1 (5 bases). The length of the CDR3 is 15 residues. Trimming shortened V by 6 bases and J by 8 bases, and 17 bases separated the two germline ends. The CDR3 loop is CASRWGGQRDSPLHF. The CDR3 DNA is TGTGCCAGCAGGTGGGGCGGCCAGAGGGATTCACCCCTCCACTTT.

V is TRBV27 and J is TRBJ2-3; no definite D call. V gave up 4 bases and J gave up 6 bases, with 5 bases separating them. This CDR3 comprises 11 residues. The germline V gene has CDR1 MNHEY and CDR2 SMNVEV (reference sequence). CDR3 bases: TGTGCCAGCAGTTCGTACGATACGCAGTATTTT. Translation: CASSSYDTQYF.

The V and J genes are TRBV10-3 and TRBJ2-1; TRBD2 aligns across 13 bases. This CDR3 contains 15 residues. The V segment lost 8 bases and the J segment 6 bases; nucleotides outside the gene matches: 7. Germline assignment: CDR1 ENHRY and CDR2 SYGVKD. The CDR3 here is CAIGMGLAGRNEQFF. DNA for the CDR3: TGTGCCATCGGTATGGGACTAGCGGGACGCAATGAGCAGTTCTTC.

This clonotype was detected ten times or more. The rearrangement joins TRBV12-3 or TRBV12-4 to TRBJ2-1; D tentatively reads TRBD1 or TRBD2 (5 bases each). The CDR3 is made up of 12 amino acids. The ends were cut back, 3 bases at V and 8 bases at J, with 8 bases in the middle. The CDR3 loop reads CASSLLGDEQFF. In DNA, the CDR3 is TGTGCCAGCAGTTTGCTGGGGGATGAGCAGTTCTTC.

This clonotype has a handful of counts. The chain links TRBV20-1 to TRBJ2-3; D is perhaps TRBD1 or TRBD2 (5 bases each). Trimming removed 3 bases from V and 1 base from J, with 8 bases in between. This CDR3 is 13 amino acids long. Germline V gene data show CDR1 as DFQATT and CDR2 as SNEGSKA (reference sequence). The CDR3 loop is CSASLGGTDTQYF. In DNA, the CDR3 is TGCAGTGCTAGTTTGGGGGGCACAGATACGCAGTATTTT.

The chain joins TRBV9 to TRBJ1-5; D is uncertain. The germline V gene has CDR1 SGDLS and CDR2 YYNGEE. This CDR3 contains 13 residues. Trimming pared 0 bases from V and 8 bases from J, leaving 9 bases between. The CDR3 region is CASSVVHIKPQHF. The CDR3 DNA reads as TGTGCCAGCAGCGTAGTACACATCAAGCCCCAGCATTTT. The full variable domain, in which reference TRBV9 and TRBJ1-5 provide the parts outside the CDR3, is DSGVTQTPKHLITATGQRVTLRCSPRSGDLSVYWYQQSLDQGLQFLIQYYNGEERAKGNILERFSAQQFPDLHSELNLSSLELGDSALYFCASSVVHIKPQHFGDGTRLSIL.

The chain recombines TRBV5-1 with TRBJ2-1, with 7 bases aligning to TRBD2. V lost 1 base, J lost 1 base, and 5 bases stayed unmatched. CDR1 SGHRS and CDR2 YFSETQ come from the germline V gene. This CDR3 is built from 16 residues. The CDR3 DNA is TGCGCCAGCAGCTTGTACGGCGGGAGTTCCTACAATGAGCAGTTCTTC. This translates into CASSLYGGSSYNEQFF.

This clonotype was seen more than once but under ten times. The V call is TRBV10-3, the J call TRBJ2-1, with TRBD1 identical over 9 bases. Germline V gene lookup returns CDR1 ENHRY and CDR2 SYGVKD. V dropped 10 bases and J dropped 8; count of bases not matched to a gene: 15. This CDR3 has 15 residues. In nucleotides, the CDR3 is TGTGCCAGCGGGACAGGGCCCACGAACCTCCATGAGCAGTTCTTC. It encodes CASGTGPTNLHEQFF.

This clonotype was observed a handful of times. The chain employs TRBV6-6 and TRBJ2-2; no firm D call. V shed 5 bases and J shed 6 bases, with 7 bases lying between them. The CDR3 sequence is 12 residues long. CDR1 MNHNY and CDR2 SVGAGI come from the germline V gene (reference sequence). DNA for the CDR3: TGTGCCAGCAGTCGAAGCTCCGGGGAGCTGTTTTTT. Translation gives CASSRSSGELFF.

This clonotype was counted a few times. The chain has TRBV9 and TRBJ2-2, with a weak D call TRBD1 (6 bases). V lost 0 bases and J 4 bases, leaving 10 bases between the germline ends. There are 15 residues in the CDR3. From germline, CDR1 is SGDLS and CDR2 YYNGEE. CDR3 coding DNA: TGTGCCAGCAGCGTAGGTGGACAGCTCACCGGGGAGCTGTTTTTT. Protein: CASSVGGQLTGELFF.

This clonotype has only a few counts. The genes are TRBV5-1 and TRBJ2-1; 10 bases fit TRBD2. Germline V gene sequence: CDR1 SGHRS, CDR2 YFSETQ. The CDR3 sequence is 17 residues long. The trim removed 0 bases at V and 2 bases at J, leaving 5 bases unmatched. In DNA, the CDR3 is TGCGCCAGCAGCTTGGCCGGGACTAGCGCACCCTACAATGAGCAGTTCTTC. This gives the protein CASSLAGTSAPYNEQFF.

A few counts support this clonotype. V and J are TRBV15 and TRBJ2-7; D gene unclear. This CDR3 is 14 amino acids long. CDR1 is LNHNV, CDR2 YYDKDF, per germline (reference sequence). V was trimmed by 0 bases and J by 10 bases, leaving 16 bases between them. CDR3 in DNA: TGTGCCACCAGCAGAGATCGCGCCGGAGCCCGTCAGTACGTC. Its translation: CATSRDRAGARQYV.

The sample holds a few counts of this clonotype. The genes are TRBV5-5 and TRBJ2-5; 7 positions agree with TRBD1. The CDR3 covers 14 residues. The trim removed 5 bases at V and 3 bases at J, leaving 7 bases unmatched. Germline V lookup: CDR1 SGHKS, CDR2 YYEKEE (reference sequence). The CDR3 is CASRGRGLEETQYF. The CDR3 DNA is TGTGCCAGCAGGGGTAGGGGGCTGGAAGAGACCCAGTACTTC.

This clonotype was counted ten times or more. The chain recombines TRBV20-1 with TRBJ1-5, with D unclear. Germline CDR1 reads DFQATT; CDR2 reads SNEGSKA (reference sequence). V lost 2 bases to trimming and J lost 0 bases, with 2 bases between them. This CDR3 has 12 residues. The CDR3 DNA follows: TGCAGTGCTAGAAATAGCAATCAGCCCCAGCATTTT. Protein: CSARNSNQPQHF.